A selection of T cell receptor beta chains follows, all from one sample in a study of prognosis after radiotherapy for stage I lung cancer. MiXCR was run by TCRdb on the multiplex PCR reads, yielding one entry per CDR3 protein. The repertoire consists of about 14,000 distinct CDR3 sequences, with around three fifths occurring once and the leading ten covering approximately 30%. The material sequenced was PBMCs, taken before or after stereotactic body radiation therapy (not recorded which). The source is a donor aged 50 or older with non-small cell lung cancer. Each CDR3 is given with its conserved first and last residue. The D gene is left open where the match is weak. Size values are once, few and many counts, or a class for expanded clones, and some rows have none.

clone size	V gene	D gene	J gene	CDR3 protein	CDR3 DNA
.	TRBV7-9	.	TRBJ2-2	CASSRLFGELFF	TGTGCCAGCAGCCGCCTCTTCGGGGAGCTGTTTTTT
medium-sized	TRBV6-8	.	TRBJ2-3	CASSPTWLSDTQYF	TGTGCCAGCAGCCCAACATGGTTATCAGATACGCAGTATTTT
.	TRBV6-1	.	TRBJ2-5	CASRADGQDTQYF	TGTGCCAGCAGAGCGGACGGGCAGGATACCCAGTACTTC
medium-sized	TRBV14	.	TRBJ1-2	CASSPLRGGGYTF	TGTGCCAGCAGCCCTCTAAGGGGAGGAGGCTACACCTTC
.	TRBV7-9	.	TRBJ2-3	CASSLRAGTDTQYF	TGTGCCAGCAGCCTCCGGGCGGGCACAGATACGCAGTATTTT
medium-sized	TRBV11-3	.	TRBJ2-2	CASNLGDISGELFF	TGTGCCAGCAACTTAGGGGACATAAGCGGGGAGCTGTTTTTT
.	TRBV6-2/TRBV6-3	.	TRBJ1-3	CSSSEFYGNTIYF	TGTTCCAGCAGTGAATTCTACGGAAACACCATATATTTT
many	TRBV29-1	.	TRBJ2-2	CSVGRLAGELFF	TGCAGCGTTGGACGACTAGCCGGGGAGCTGTTTTTT
few	TRBV6-2/TRBV6-3	.	TRBJ2-2	CASSDGTDTGELFF	TGTGCCAGCAGTGACGGGACGGACACCGGGGAGCTGTTTTTT
medium-sized	TRBV6-4	TRBD1	TRBJ1-6	CASSDRDRDSPLHF	TGTGCCAGCAGTGACCGGGACAGGGACTCACCCCTCCACTTT
medium-sized	TRBV20-1	.	TRBJ2-3	CSARSGSRRDTQYF	TGCAGTGCTAGGTCCGGGAGTCGGAGAGATACGCAGTATTTT
.	TRBV24-1	TRBD1	TRBJ2-2	CATKPGQGAEAKTGELFF	TGTGCCACAAAACCGGGACAGGGGGCCGAAGCGAAAACCGGGGAGCTGTTTTTT
medium-sized	TRBV20-1	TRBD2	TRBJ2-3	CSASGNLADSTDTQYF	TGCAGTGCCAGCGGGAATCTAGCAGATAGCACAGATACGCAGTATTTT
.	TRBV4-3	.	TRBJ2-7	CASSQSPYRYEQYF	TGCGCTAGCAGCCAAAGCCCCTACAGGTACGAGCAGTACTTC
.	TRBV15	.	TRBJ2-2	CATSTAWGTGELFF	TGTGCCACCAGCACTGCGTGGGGCACCGGGGAGCTGTTTTTT
once	TRBV6-1	.	TRBJ2-3	CASRRQENTDTQYF	TGTGCCAGCCGAAGACAGGAGAACACAGATACGCAGTATTTT
.	TRBV5-1	TRBD1	TRBJ1-6	CASSLEGSGGNSPLHF	TGCGCCAGCAGCTTGGAGGGGTCAGGGGGCAATTCACCCCTCCACTTT
.	TRBV27	TRBD1	TRBJ1-2	CAIGQGLYGYTF	TGTGCCATCGGACAGGGCCTTTACGGCTACACCTTC
once	TRBV2	TRBD1	TRBJ2-7	CASQDRGRDEQYF	TGTGCCAGCCAGGACAGGGGTAGGGACGAGCAGTACTTC
medium-sized	TRBV27	TRBD1	TRBJ2-1	CASSYRGRGNEQFF	TGTGCCAGCAGCTACAGGGGGCGCGGGAATGAGCAGTTCTTC
many	TRBV6-2/TRBV6-3	TRBD2	TRBJ2-3	CASSYSVVGRGTDTQYF	TGTGCCAGCAGTTACTCGGTTGTCGGGAGGGGCACAGATACGCAGTATTTT
medium-sized	TRBV7-2	TRBD1	TRBJ2-7	CASSLTGQGSNEQYF	TGTGCCAGCAGCTTAACGGGACAGGGATCGAACGAGCAGTACTTC
.	TRBV27	.	TRBJ2-7	CASSFQGAGVHEQYF	TGTGCCAGCAGTTTCCAGGGGGCGGGAGTCCACGAGCAGTACTTC
once	TRBV20-1	TRBD1	TRBJ2-5	CSARGLSGGRQETQYF	TGCAGTGCTAGGGGTTTGTCAGGGGGTCGCCAAGAGACCCAGTACTTC
.	TRBV3-1	TRBD2	TRBJ2-7	CASRIAGHYEQYF	TGTGCCAGCAGGATAGCGGGGCACTACGAGCAGTACTTC
many	TRBV28	.	TRBJ2-5	CASSLPGAGETQYF	TGTGCCAGCAGTTTACCGGGGGCGGGGGAGACCCAGTACTTC
.	TRBV5-1	TRBD2	TRBJ2-2	CASSDLAGVAGELFF	TGCGCCAGCAGCGATCTAGCGGGAGTTGCCGGGGAGCTGTTTTTT
medium-sized	TRBV6-1	TRBD1	TRBJ1-5	CASSQTGGAGQPQHF	TGTGCCAGCAGCCAGACAGGGGGCGCGGGTCAGCCCCAGCATTTT
medium-sized	TRBV6-1	TRBD1	TRBJ2-7	CASHRDRGREQYF	TGTGCCAGCCACCGGGACAGGGGTCGCGAGCAGTACTTC
many	TRBV7-3	.	TRBJ2-7	CASSPAPSYEQYF	TGTGCCAGCAGCCCCGCCCCTTCCTACGAGCAGTACTTC
many	TRBV19	TRBD2	TRBJ2-1	CASSTGLADYNEQFF	TGTGCCAGTAGTACTGGACTAGCGGATTACAATGAGCAGTTCTTC
medium-sized	TRBV20-1	.	TRBJ1-3	CSVPTVFGGAGNTIYF	TGCAGTGTTCCAACAGTTTTCGGGGGTGCTGGAAACACCATATATTTT
.	TRBV20-1	TRBD2	TRBJ2-1	CSAKPRKRGNEQFF	TGCAGTGCTAAACCTAGAAAGCGGGGGAATGAGCAGTTCTTC
medium-sized	TRBV5-1	TRBD2	TRBJ2-3	CASSSGTSGMGTDTQYF	TGCGCCAGCAGCTCTGGGACTAGCGGGATGGGTACAGATACGCAGTATTTT
medium-sized	TRBV27	.	TRBJ1-5	CASSLSVRGSNQPQHF	TGTGCCAGCAGTTTATCAGTACGGGGGAGCAATCAGCCCCAGCATTTT
.	TRBV11-2	.	TRBJ2-1	CASSSLRGRHHREQFF	TGTGCCAGCAGCTCACTGAGAGGGAGGCACCACCGTGAGCAGTTCTTC
many	TRBV7-3	TRBD2	TRBJ2-1	CASSSQAGEVEQFF	TGTGCCAGCAGCTCTCAAGCGGGAGAGGTTGAGCAGTTCTTC
many	TRBV19	.	TRBJ2-1	CASSMQGGEQFF	TGTGCCAGTAGTATGCAGGGCGGGGAGCAGTTCTTC
.	TRBV5-1	.	TRBJ1-5	CASSSDGAVNQPQHF	TGCGCCAGCAGCTCGGACGGGGCGGTCAATCAGCCCCAGCATTTT
.	TRBV10-3	.	TRBJ1-6	CAISDLNTGDNSPLHF	TGTGCCATCAGTGACCTTAACACGGGGGATAATTCACCCCTCCACTTT
.	TRBV4-1	.	TRBJ2-2	CASSQERPGELFF	TGCGCCAGCAGCCAAGAAAGGCCCGGGGAGCTGTTTTTT
.	TRBV19	TRBD1	TRBJ1-1	CASRTDRVMNTEAFF	TGTGCCAGTAGAACCGACAGGGTTATGAACACTGAAGCTTTCTTT
.	TRBV30	TRBD1	TRBJ2-3	CAWSAYGTGTDTQYF	TGTGCCTGGAGTGCCTATGGGACAGGGACAGATACGCAGTATTTT
many	TRBV27	TRBD1	TRBJ1-1	CASSPGQGVMNTEAFF	TGTGCCAGCAGTCCGGGACAGGGGGTTATGAACACTGAAGCTTTCTTT
few	TRBV28	.	TRBJ2-1	CVSSRAGVWLDEQFF	TGTGTCAGCAGTCGAGCAGGAGTATGGCTCGATGAGCAGTTCTTC
.	TRBV6-5	.	TRBJ2-1	CASSWDSRSSYNEQFF	TGTGCCAGCAGTTGGGACTCTCGGAGCTCCTACAATGAGCAGTTCTTC
medium-sized	TRBV20-1	TRBD2	TRBJ2-2	CSASTAGAGTGELFF	TGCAGTGCTAGTACGGCGGGAGCCGGCACCGGGGAGCTGTTTTTT
few	TRBV20-1	TRBD2	TRBJ2-7	CSARDPGTSGSYEQYF	TGCAGTGCTAGAGATCCAGGGACTAGCGGGAGCTACGAGCAGTACTTC
.	TRBV27	TRBD2	TRBJ2-3	CASTPRPNLGLAVPGGDTQCF	TGTGCCAGCACCCCTCGGCCTAACTTGGGACTAGCGGTACCCGGGGGAGATACGCAGTGTTTT
.	TRBV20-1	TRBD1	TRBJ1-6	CSPSMGQGYSPLHF	TGCAGCCCTAGTATGGGACAGGGGTATTCACCCCTCCACTTT
.	TRBV11-2	.	TRBJ2-1	CASSLGLLNEQFF	TGTGCCAGCAGCTTAGGACTCCTAAATGAGCAGTTCTTC
few	TRBV11-2	TRBD1	TRBJ1-2	CASSLVGGQTYGYTF	TGTGCCAGCAGCTTAGTGGGGGGACAGACTTATGGCTACACCTTC
few	TRBV27	TRBD2	TRBJ2-5	CVLSGGEETQYF	TGTGTCCTTAGCGGGGGGGAAGAGACCCAGTACTTC
medium-sized	TRBV6-6	.	TRBJ2-1	CASSYSSFWSSEQFF	TGTGCCAGCAGTTACTCGAGTTTTTGGAGTAGTGAGCAGTTCTTC
.	TRBV18	.	TRBJ2-2	CASSAPKEVKAGELFF	TGTGCCAGCTCAGCCCCGAAGGAGGTGAAGGCCGGGGAGCTGTTTTTT
medium-sized	TRBV20-1	.	TRBJ2-2	CSARDVANTGELFF	TGCAGTGCTAGGGACGTCGCGAACACCGGGGAGCTGTTTTTT
once	TRBV15	.	TRBJ1-5	CATSREFAGRTNQPRHF	TGTGCCACCAGCAGAGAATTTGCCGGCCGGACGAATCAGCCCCGGCATTTT
medium-sized	TRBV6-1	.	TRBJ2-7	CASTAGTAYEQYF	TGTGCCAGCACTGCCGGGACTGCCTACGAGCAGTACTTC
.	TRBV7-3	.	TRBJ1-3	CASSPCKFSVYVAGNTIYF	TGTGCCAGCAGCCCATGCAAGTTTAGTGTTTACGTTGCTGGAAACACCATATATTTT
once	TRBV6-1	TRBD1	TRBJ2-6	CASSDTGGSGSNVLTF	TGTGCCAGCAGTGACACAGGGGGCTCTGGTTCCAACGTCCTGACTTTC